This TCR beta chain was obtained from a study of graft-versus-host responses after intestinal transplantation (dated by TCRdb to the early 2020s). With respect to the entire study: The transplants that recipients received were multivisceral, liver-intestinal, or isolated intestinal. Rather than being sequenced by the commercial service, samples from a few later patients were sequenced in-house on an Illumina MiSeq and processed with MiXCR. Graft-versus-host and host-versus-graft alloreactive T cell clones were tracked in the graft, circulation and bone marrow after intestinal transplantation using bulk TCR-beta CDR3 sequencing. All recipients received anti-thymocyte globulin induction followed by maintenance tacrolimus and steroids for around three years. A cohort of some 24 intestinal transplant recipients, including one retransplant, was enrolled, and 3 patients lacking pretransplant specimens were excluded. To identify alloreactive clones, pre-transplant mixed lymphocyte reaction products were sequenced and compared with unstimulated pre-transplant donor and recipient T cells. Donor T cell macrochimerism was defined as a peak of at least 4% donor T cells among recipient peripheral blood mononuclear cells. Beyond this particular receptor, the publication reports: In the allografts of patients with donor T cell macrochimerism, GvH to HvG T cell clonal ratios were high. Early after transplant, peak levels of circulating GvH clones were found to be associated with declines in HvG clones. GvH clones were detected in recipient bone marrow, and some appeared earlier in ileal mucosa or blood, consistent with an intestinal mucosal origin. The relatively low number and heterogeneity of intestinal transplant patients limited the conclusions.

This sample's time point label indicates: cells obtained before transplantation from donor or recipient. CD3+CD4+ and CD3+CD8+ populations were FACS-sorted from unstimulated pre-transplant donor and recipient cells taken from spleen or lymph nodes. Libraries were made using the immunoSEQ multiplex PCR assay. For most patients, genomic DNA was isolated with the Qiagen DNeasy Blood and Tissue Kit and shipped frozen to Adaptive Biotechnologies for TCR sequencing. For most patients, high-throughput TCR-beta CDR3 sequencing of genomic DNA was performed by Adaptive Biotechnologies. Processing in the source paper ran as follows. Adaptive's ImmunoSEQ software was the source of the TCR sequencing data for 15 to 20 patients, while three other patients were processed with MiXCR and VDJtools. CD4 versus CD8 sorting errors were corrected by removing sequences found in both subsets at a frequency ratio below 5:1. CDR3 nucleotide sequences shared between donor and recipient were removed because the origin of such sequences could not be assigned. To be classed as alloreactive, a clone needed at least 2-fold expansion over unstimulated cells and a minimum CFSE-low frequency of 0.002% (template counts) or 0.001% (read counts). Mappable clones were those detected in sequenced pre-transplant spleen, lymph node, or MLR CFSE-low populations of the donor or recipient. The cumulative frequency of alloreactive clones was calculated as a percentage of all sequences, weighted by copy number. In TCRdb, the immuneACCESS table is reduced to in-frame sequences with V and J assigned. These tables do not hold every clone; where another copy was compared, an unresolved V gene accounts for under half, and the others remain unexplained. V, J and clone size derive from that table, while D and trimming were established from the DNA sequence. Here the sample has about 47,000 clones; about 95% occur a single time. In total, the top ten clones hold 0.2% to 0.25% of the sample.

The CDR3 contains 13 residues, cysteine and phenylalanine counted. Just the 39-base CDR3 DNA is kept, in frame starting at base 1. V is clipped by 2 bases and J by 7 bases, and the sequence between their germline boundaries is 11 bases long. Reading the germline V gene (reference sequence) gives CDR1 GTSNPN and CDR2 SVGIG. Turning to this clone: Its antigen specificity is not known. Base quality data are lacking; no much larger clone is found one base away.

This receptor was obtained from a human donor who was the organ donor for an intestinal transplant. The chain is made from TRBV30 and TRBJ1-4; no D segment can be confidently identified. The specimen comprised unstimulated CD8+ T cells sorted from spleen or lymph node cells, sampled before transplant. Here is the DNA: TGTGCCTGGAGTCGCACCCTGGGTGAAAAACTGTTTTTT. It encodes CAWSRTLGEKLFF.